This TCR beta chain is drawn from a study of T-cell memory formation after mild COVID-19. Study information: The two donors had largely donor-specific TCR clusters.

Concerning this clonotype: Its target is not known.

Study-level findings and limits: Several responding clones turned up in pre-infection memory, indicating that cross-reactive memory may have taken part.

Constant-segment primers and 5'RACE yielded cDNA libraries for TCR alpha and TCR beta, each carrying sample barcodes and UMIs. In TCRdb, the 5' RACE reads were re-called with MiXCR into one record per CDR3 protein. Of 300,000 to 350,000 distinct CDR3 sequences in the sample, roughly a fifth were seen once. From germline, CDR1 is SGHAT and CDR2 FQDESV (reference sequence). CDR3 length: 15 amino acids. Germline trimming cut 8 bases from V and 7 bases from J; bases unmatched to any gene: 7. The clonotype originates from a man aged 18 to 30 who had mild COVID-19 (a few samples of this study predate the infection). Cell type and time point are not known. J is TRBJ2-1 and V is TRBV11-1, with 14 bases aligning to TRBD2. Material: PBMCs or a T cell subset sorted from them (not recorded which). The CDR3 sequence is CASGRLAGGRNEQFF. For the CDR3, the DNA is TGTGCCAGCGGAAGACTAGCGGGGGGGCGGAATGAGCAGTTCTTC.